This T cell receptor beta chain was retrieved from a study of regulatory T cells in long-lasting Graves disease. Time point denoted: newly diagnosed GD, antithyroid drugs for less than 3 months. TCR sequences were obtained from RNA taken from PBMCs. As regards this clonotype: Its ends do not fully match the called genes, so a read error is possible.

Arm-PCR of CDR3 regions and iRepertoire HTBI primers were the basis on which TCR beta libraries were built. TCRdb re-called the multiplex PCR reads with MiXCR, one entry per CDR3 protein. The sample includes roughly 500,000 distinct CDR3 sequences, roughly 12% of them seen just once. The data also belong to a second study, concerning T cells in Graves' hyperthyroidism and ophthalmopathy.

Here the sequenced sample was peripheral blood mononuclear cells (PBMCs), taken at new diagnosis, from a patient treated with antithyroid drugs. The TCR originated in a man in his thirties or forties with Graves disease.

The CDR3 protein is CASSLGGPLNAGELFF. Here the CDR3 DNA reads TGTGCCAGCAGCTTAGGGGGACCTCTGAACGCCGGGGAGCTGTTTTTT. The chain has TRBV11-3 and TRBJ2-2; D is perhaps TRBD1 or TRBD2 (5 bases each). The CDR3 is 16 amino acids. The germline V gene has CDR1 SGHNT and CDR2 YENEEA.